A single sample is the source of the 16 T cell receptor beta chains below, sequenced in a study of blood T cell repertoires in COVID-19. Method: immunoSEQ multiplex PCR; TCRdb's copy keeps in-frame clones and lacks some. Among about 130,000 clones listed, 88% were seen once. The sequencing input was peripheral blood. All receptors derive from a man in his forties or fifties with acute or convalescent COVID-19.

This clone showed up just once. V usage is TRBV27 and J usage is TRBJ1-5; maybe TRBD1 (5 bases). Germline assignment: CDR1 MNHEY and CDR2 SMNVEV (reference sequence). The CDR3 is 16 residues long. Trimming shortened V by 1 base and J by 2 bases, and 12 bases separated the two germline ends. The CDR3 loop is CASSLLGGFGNQPQHF. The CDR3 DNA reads TGTGCCAGCAGTTTATTGGGGGGTTTTGGCAATCAGCCCCAGCATTTT.

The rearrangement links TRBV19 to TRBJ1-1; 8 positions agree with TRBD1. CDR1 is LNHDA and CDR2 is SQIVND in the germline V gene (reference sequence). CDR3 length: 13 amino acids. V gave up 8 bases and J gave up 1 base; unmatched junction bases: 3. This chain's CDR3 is CASQGARNTEAFF. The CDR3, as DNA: TGTGCCAGTCAGGGGGCGAGGAACACTGAAGCTTTCTTT.

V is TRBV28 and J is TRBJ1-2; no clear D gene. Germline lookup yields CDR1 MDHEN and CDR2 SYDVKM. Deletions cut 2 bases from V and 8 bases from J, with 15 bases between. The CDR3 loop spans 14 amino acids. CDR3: CASSLQGVSKGYTF. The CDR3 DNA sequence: TGTGCCAGCAGTTTACAAGGAGTGAGTAAGGGCTACACCTTC.

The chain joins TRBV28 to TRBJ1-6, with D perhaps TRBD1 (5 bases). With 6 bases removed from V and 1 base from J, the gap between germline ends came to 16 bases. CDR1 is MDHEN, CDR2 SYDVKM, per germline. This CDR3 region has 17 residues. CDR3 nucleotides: TGTGCCAGCAGCCGGGGGGTTGGAGAATCCTATAATTCACCCCTCCACTTT. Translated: CASSRGVGESYNSPLHF. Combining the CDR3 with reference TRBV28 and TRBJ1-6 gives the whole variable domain DVKVTQSSRYLVKRTGEKVFLECVQDMDHENMFWYRQDPGLGLRLIYFSYDVKMKEKGDIPEGYSVSREKKERFSLILESASTNQTSMYLCASSRGVGESYNSPLHFGNGTRLTVT.

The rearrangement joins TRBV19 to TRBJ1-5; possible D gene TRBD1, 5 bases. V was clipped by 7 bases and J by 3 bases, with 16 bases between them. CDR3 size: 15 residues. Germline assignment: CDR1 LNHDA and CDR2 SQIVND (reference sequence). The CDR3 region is CASTPIDSDNQPQHF. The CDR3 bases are TGTGCCAGTACTCCGATAGACAGTGACAATCAGCCCCAGCATTTT.

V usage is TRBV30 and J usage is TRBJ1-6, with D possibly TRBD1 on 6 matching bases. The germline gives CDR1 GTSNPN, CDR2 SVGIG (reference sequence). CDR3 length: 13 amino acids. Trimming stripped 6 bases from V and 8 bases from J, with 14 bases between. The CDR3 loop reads CACRQAAHSPLHF. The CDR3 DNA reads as TGTGCCTGCCGACAGGCTGCGCATTCACCCCTCCACTTT.

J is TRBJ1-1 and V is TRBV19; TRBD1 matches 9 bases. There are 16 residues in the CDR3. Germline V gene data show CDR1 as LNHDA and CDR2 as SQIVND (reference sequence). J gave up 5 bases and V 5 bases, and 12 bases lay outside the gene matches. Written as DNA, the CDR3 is TGTGCCAGTAGTTCCCGGGACAGGGCCCTTTTGACTGAAGCTTTCTTT. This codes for CASSSRDRALLTEAFF. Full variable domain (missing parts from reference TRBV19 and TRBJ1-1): DGGITQSPKYLFRKEGQNVTLSCEQNLNHDAMYWYRQDPGQGLRLIYYSQIVNDFQKGDIAEGYSVSREKKESFPLTVTSAQKNPTAFYLCASSSRDRALLTEAFFGQGTRLTVV.

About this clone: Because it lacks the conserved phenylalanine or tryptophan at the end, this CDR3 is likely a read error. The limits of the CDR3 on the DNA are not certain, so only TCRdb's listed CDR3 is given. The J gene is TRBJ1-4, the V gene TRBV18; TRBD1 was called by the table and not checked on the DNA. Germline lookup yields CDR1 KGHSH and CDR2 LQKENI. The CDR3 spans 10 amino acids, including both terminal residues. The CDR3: CASSLGLGLS.

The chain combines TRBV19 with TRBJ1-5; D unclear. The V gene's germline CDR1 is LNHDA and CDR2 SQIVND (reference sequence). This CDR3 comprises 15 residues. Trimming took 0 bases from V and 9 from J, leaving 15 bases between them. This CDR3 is CASSIDPSLSTPQHF. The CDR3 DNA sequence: TGTGCCAGTAGTATAGATCCGAGCCTCTCCACGCCCCAGCATTTT.

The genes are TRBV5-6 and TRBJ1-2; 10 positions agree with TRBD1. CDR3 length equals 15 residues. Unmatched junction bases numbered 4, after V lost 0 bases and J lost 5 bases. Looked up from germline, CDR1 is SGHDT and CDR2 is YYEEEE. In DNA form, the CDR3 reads TGTGCCAGCAGCTTGGTAGGGGACAGGGGATATGGCTACACCTTC. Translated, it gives CASSLVGDRGYGYTF.

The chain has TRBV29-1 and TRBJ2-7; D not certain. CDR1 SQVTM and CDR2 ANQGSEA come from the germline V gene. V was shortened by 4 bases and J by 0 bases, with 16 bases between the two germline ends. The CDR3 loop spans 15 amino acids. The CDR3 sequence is CSVVLAGAFSYEQYF. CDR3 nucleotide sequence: TGCAGCGTTGTTTTGGCAGGCGCTTTCTCCTACGAGCAGTACTTC.

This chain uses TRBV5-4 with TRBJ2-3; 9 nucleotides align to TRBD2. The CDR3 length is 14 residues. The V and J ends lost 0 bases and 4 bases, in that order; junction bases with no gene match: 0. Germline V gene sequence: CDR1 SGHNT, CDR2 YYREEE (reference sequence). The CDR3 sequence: CASSLGGGADTQYF. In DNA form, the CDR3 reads TGTGCCAGCAGCTTGGGCGGGGGGGCAGATACGCAGTATTTT.

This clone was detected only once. This CDR3 is CASSQDGSRGREKLFF. CDR3 bases: TGCGCCAGCAGCCAAGATGGGAGCAGGGGTAGGGAAAAACTGTTTTTT. This chain connects TRBV4-1 to TRBJ1-4; a weak D match, TRBD1 (6 bases). Germline CDR1 is MGHRA and CDR2 is YSYEKL. This CDR3 is 16 amino acids long. The germline V and J ends were trimmed by 0 bases and 8 bases, with 16 bases remaining between them.

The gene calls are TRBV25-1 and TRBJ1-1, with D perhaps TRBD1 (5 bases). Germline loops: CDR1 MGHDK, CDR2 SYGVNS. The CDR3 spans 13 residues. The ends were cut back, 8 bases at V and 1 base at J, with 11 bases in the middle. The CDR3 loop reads CASQGYSNTEAFF. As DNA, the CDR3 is TGTGCCAGCCAGGGATACTCGAACACTGAAGCTTTCTTT.

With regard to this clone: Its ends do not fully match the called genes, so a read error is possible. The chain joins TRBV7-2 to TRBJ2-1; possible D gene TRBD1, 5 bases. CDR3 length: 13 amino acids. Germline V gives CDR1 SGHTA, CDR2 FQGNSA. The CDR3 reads CASSPAPTAPRIF. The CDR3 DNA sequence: TGTGCCAGCAGCCCGGCCCCGACAGCCCCAAGGATCTTC.

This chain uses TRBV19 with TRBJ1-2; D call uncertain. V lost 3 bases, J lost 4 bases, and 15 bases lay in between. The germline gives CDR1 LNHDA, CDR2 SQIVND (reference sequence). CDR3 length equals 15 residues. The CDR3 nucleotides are TGTGCCAGTAGTATTCTGGCAGCAACTATCTATGGCTACACCTTC. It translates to CASSILAATIYGYTF.